One sample yielded the 8 T cell receptor beta chains listed below, sequenced in a study of OX40 agonist ivuxolimab in advanced cancers. Measured with immunoSEQ multiplex PCR; TCRdb has only the in-frame clones, and not every one. The sample has 30,000 to 40,000 clones; approximately 80% are singletons. The source was CD4+ or CD8+ T cells sorted from blood, collected in a trial of the OX40 agonist ivuxolimab. The receptors were gathered from an adult with an advanced solid tumor such as melanoma, head and neck, liver or kidney cancer.

The genes are TRBV28 and TRBJ1-1, with D perhaps TRBD1 (6 bases). CDR1 is MDHEN and CDR2 is SYDVKM in the germline V gene. Trimming cost V 6 bases and J 0 bases, with 11 bases left between them. The CDR3 sequence is 14 residues long. The CDR3 is CASSLGQLNTEAFF. The CDR3 bases are TGTGCCAGCAGCCTAGGACAGTTGAACACTGAAGCTTTCTTT.

This chain connects TRBV30 to TRBJ1-2, with D unresolved. This CDR3 spans 11 amino acids. Deletions cut 2 bases from V and 2 bases from J, with 3 bases between. The V gene's germline CDR1 is GTSNPN and CDR2 SVGIG (reference sequence). The CDR3 is CAWSRNYGYTF. The CDR3 bases are TGTGCCTGGAGTAGGAACTATGGCTACACCTTC.

The chain employs TRBV28 and TRBJ2-4; D might be TRBD1 (5 bases). The CDR3 loop spans 14 amino acids. CDR1 and CDR2 from the germline V gene are MDHEN and SYDVKM. V shed 5 bases and J shed 13 bases, with 21 bases lying between them. In DNA, the CDR3 is TGTGCCAGCAGTACCAGGGTTGCCCCTGGTCGACAGTACTTC. This codes for CASSTRVAPGRQYF.

This chain links TRBV2 with TRBJ1-2, with D perhaps TRBD1 (6 bases). Trimming stripped 9 bases from V and 6 bases from J, with 17 bases between. This CDR3 region has 13 residues. Germline values: CDR1 SNHLY, CDR2 FYNNEI. In DNA form, the CDR3 reads TGTGCCAGAACCATGGCAGGGGCGGATGGCTACACCTTC. Translation: CARTMAGADGYTF. Complete variable domain (other parts from reference TRBV2 and TRBJ1-2): EPEVTQTPSHQVTQMGQEVILRCVPISNHLYFYWYRQILGQKVEFLVSFYNNEISEKSEIFDDQFSVERPDGSNFTLKIRSTKLEDSAMYFCARTMAGADGYTFGSGTRLTVV.

This sequence joins TRBV28 and TRBJ1-2, with D possibly matching TRBD1 (6 bases). Germline V lookup: CDR1 MDHEN, CDR2 SYDVKM. The CDR3 loop spans 12 amino acids. V lost 7 bases and J lost 5, with 11 bases in between. CDR3 sequence: CASTTGLYGYTF. Here the CDR3 DNA reads TGTGCCAGCACGACAGGACTATATGGCTACACCTTC.

The chain employs TRBV9 and TRBJ1-4; 7 bases agree with TRBD1. Germline CDR1 and CDR2: SGDLS and YYNGEE. The CDR3 loop spans 15 amino acids. V was clipped by 0 bases and J by 3 bases; unmatched bases: 2. In DNA, the CDR3 is TGTGCCAGCAGCGTAGATGGGACAGCTAATGAAAAACTGTTTTTT. It encodes CASSVDGTANEKLFF. Together with reference TRBV9 and TRBJ1-4, the CDR3 gives the full variable domain: DSGVTQTPKHLITATGQRVTLRCSPRSGDLSVYWYQQSLDQGLQFLIQYYNGEERAKGNILERFSAQQFPDLHSELNLSSLELGDSALYFCASSVDGTANEKLFFGSGTQLSVL.

In DNA, the CDR3 is TGTGCCAGCAGCGACACAGGGCCTACCTACAATGAGCAGTTCTTC. Protein product: CASSDTGPTYNEQFF. This rearrangement joins TRBV7-9 to TRBJ2-1, with D maybe TRBD1 (6 bases). The CDR3 extends over 15 amino acids. CDR1 SEHNR and CDR2 FQNEAQ come from the germline V gene (reference sequence). Trimming removed 5 bases from V and 2 bases from J, with 13 bases in between.

This clone was detected once. The gene calls are TRBV10-3 and TRBJ1-6; D remains ambiguous. The CDR3 is 12 amino acids. Germline values: CDR1 ENHRY, CDR2 SYGVKD. V lost 11 bases and J 10 bases, leaving 15 bases between the germline ends. CDR3 sequence: CAATPGDSPLHF. The CDR3, as DNA: TGTGCCGCCACGCCGGGCGACTCACCCCTCCACTTT.